This T cell receptor beta chain was identified during a study of cytomegalovirus exposure and HLA in healthy donors (dated by TCRdb to about 2017). About the full investigation: An earlier analysis of 587 of the donors reported about 250 Gb of sequence data and some 120 million unique TCR beta sequences from 150 million to 200 million T cells. An early release covering 550 to 650 HLA-typed donors comprised about 320 gigabases of sequencing data and approximately 80 million unique TCR sequences. The genetic ancestry cluster associated with self-reported Caucasian donors included roughly 84% of the approximately 400 genotyped donors. The study aimed to test whether signatures of past pathogen exposure could be identified by cataloging public T cell receptors. Using immunosequencing, the study profiled T cell repertoires from 550 to 750 subjects and related those repertoires to cytomegalovirus serostatus. In addition to the first cohort of 650 to 800 subjects, a separate validation cohort of approximately 130 different subjects was used. To predict cytomegalovirus infection status, the study combined high-throughput TCR immunosequencing, statistical association of individual TCRs with disease status, and machine learning. A later analysis re-examined previously published TCR beta repertoires from just over 650 donors and added high-resolution HLA genotyping to investigate patterns of TCR occurrence. Rather than drawing on any new phenotypic data, the later analysis identified candidate immune exposures from TCR beta sequences and the way those sequences occurred across donors. An earlier analysis of fewer than 700 of the donors applied high-throughput TCR beta sequencing to assess whether each TCR beta V gene segment acted as functional or pseudogenic. Donor age, sex, ethnicity and CMV serostatus were compiled together with the repertoire data. Genome-wide SNP genotypes for about 55% of the roughly 670 donors were used in a later genetic analysis, which treated that subset as a discovery cohort. All discovery cohort repertoires had been generated on a single sequencing platform. HLA typing included class I and class II loci at four-digit resolution. The number of typed donors differed by locus: roughly 620-630 for A, B, C, DRB1 and DQB1; about 520 for DQA1; fewer than 610 for DPA1; and 450 to 480 for DPB1. Four or five DR-DQ haplotypes were handled as single units for association and clustering because linkage in the cohort was strong. Among 300 to 500 genotyped donors of the cohort, an average of around 250,000 unique TCR beta nucleotide sequences was sequenced per donor, of which roughly 17% were non-productive.

The protocol used for the library was the immunoSEQ multiplex PCR assay. For the multiplex PCR, a mixture combining 60 forward primers for TCR Vbeta segments and 13 reverse primers for TCR Jbeta segments was used. The CDR3 region of rearranged TCR beta genes was amplified from genomic DNA with a multiplex PCR assay. Amplified TCR beta libraries were sequenced as 87-base-pair reads on the Illumina HiSeq System. From the authors' description of their analysis: Across the 500 to 850 repertoires, a later analysis counted tens of millions of unique TCR beta chains, 9.5 million to 12 million of which were shared by at least two donors. Raw reads were error-corrected and collapsed into unique sequences with a nearest-neighbor algorithm that merged closely related sequences to remove PCR and sequencing errors. CDR3 sequences were aligned to IMGT reference sequences to assign V, D and J gene segments. For a sequence to be retained, a match of at least six nucleotides was required to both a V gene segment and a J gene segment. Rearrangements were classified as productive when the CDR3 lacked stop codons and remained in frame with V and J, and all other rearrangements were classified as non-productive. Following IMGT convention, CDR3 was defined as the stretch from the second conserved V-encoded cysteine to the conserved J-encoded phenylalanine. The earlier analysis of some 600 of the donors excluded sequences that lacked an unambiguous match to a single V gene segment. An earlier analysis of roughly 590 of the donors called V segments functional above 56.7% productive rearrangements and segregating when the between-donor standard deviation exceeded 5%. A statistical classification framework was built for diagnosing cytomegalovirus status from the catalog of TCR beta chain sequences. In a later analysis, TCR nucleotide sequences were compared against IMGT/GENE-DB human TR gene sequences so that V and J genes could be assigned. The TCRdist pipeline was used in a later analysis to assign CDR3 sequences and most-parsimonious VDJ recombination scenarios. A later analysis defined each TCR beta chain by its CDR3 amino acid sequence plus V-gene family, and excluded reads lacking a unique V-gene family. In a later analysis, 450 to 600 highly shared, low-generation-probability nucleotide sequences were removed to address suspected cross-contamination and a sequencing artifact. A later analysis calculated a clonal expansion index for each public chain from normalized within-repertoire ranks of inferred template counts. In a later analysis, generation probabilities were computed with a VDJ recombination model fitted to out-of-frame rearrangements, and the resulting probabilities were checked against IGoR. In a later analysis, hypergeometric tests were used to score TCR-TCR, TCR-HLA and TCR-CMV co-occurrence, with a repertoire-size bias correction applied to TCR pairs. To estimate false discovery rates, a later analysis permuted the HLA or CMV assignments 20 times. In a later analysis, co-occurring TCRs were grouped using DBSCAN, and TCRdist sequence similarity was added for clustering within HLA-allele-positive subsets. For co-occurrence clustering, repertoires with fewer than 30,000 or more than 120,000 public chains were excluded, along with roughly 5 repertoires with anomalous nucleotide sharing. TCRdb obtained this table from immuneACCESS and retained in-frame rearrangements with V and J assigned. These tables miss some clones; where compared with another copy, unresolved V genes account for less than half of the shortfall, and the remainder is unexplained. V and J calls and clone size are those listed in that table; D and trimming were worked out from the DNA. Here the sample has around 100,000 clones; about four fifths occur a single time. Of the sample, roughly a fifth falls within the top ten clones.

Of note for this clone: Its antigen remains undetermined. No base quality information exists; no much larger clone differs at one position.

The cohort was made up of around 720 healthy bone marrow donors. All cohort members were sampled while nominally healthy, although unrecorded immune exposures were likely present. The donor was CMV seropositive and was included in the group of 250 to 300 seropositive cohort members. Every donor gave a peripheral blood sample, and the peripheral blood mononuclear cells from that sample were used for TCR beta sequencing. The Qiagen DNeasy Blood Extraction Kit was used to extract genomic DNA from the blood cell samples. Points the paper makes about the study in general: A later analysis associated 15,000 to 20,000 TCR beta sequences with specific HLA alleles at a false discovery rate of 0.05. In this cohort, only TCR beta chains were sequenced, and detectable features were limited by the absence of alpha or paired-chain data. The classifier was reported to diagnose cytomegalovirus status with high specificity and sensitivity in both the original and validation cohorts. About 17 rarely observed V segments, including chromosome 9 orphons, were excluded from the earlier analysis of approximately 600 of the donors because counts were too low. The authors suggested that the approach could potentially be generalized to other disease states and immunological phenotypes. The 87-base-pair reads could not distinguish some IMGT-functional V segments, including TRBV6-2 and TRBV6-3, so those segments were excluded. Linkage disequilibrium might explain the correlated functional status among segregating V segments, but an unknown experimental factor could not be excluded. A later analysis found that HLA-associated TCR beta chains were more clonally expanded and had lower generation probabilities than equally common non-associated chains. In an earlier analysis of 587 of the donors, most TCR beta V segments were observed in productive rearrangements about 87% or about 30% of the time, broadly matching IMGT annotations. In vitro tests confirmed that three of the cytomegalovirus-associated TCR beta chains recognize cytomegalovirus antigens. A cluster of highly shared sequence variants was judged likely to be a technical artifact of the sequencing pipeline. CMV serostatus was the only immune exposure information available for the cohort. An association between a missense DCLRE1C variant and V-gene and J-gene trimming of TCR beta chains was found in a later genetic analysis and replicated in an independent cohort. Because some donors lacked HLA typing at each locus, the association tests relied only on the typed subset. According to a later analysis, TCR association rates differed among HLA loci, with DRB1 alleles showing the most associated TCRs and HLA-C alleles showing the fewest. Presence/absence analyses assumed roughly uniform sequencing depth across donors, an assumption that may not hold. A later analysis reported that several top co-occurrence clusters appeared linked to parvovirus B19, influenza, CMV and Epstein-Barr virus. A further reported finding was that TCR beta sequences accurately predicted the HLA-A and HLA-B alleles for most subjects in the first cohort. Most TCR sequences were seen in very few donors, while some public TCRs were found in many individuals. Assigning TCR associations to individual alleles was difficult when HLA alleles, especially DR and DQ, strongly co-occurred. The study gave a list of about 170 TCR beta chains associated with cytomegalovirus. A later analysis found that most CMV-associated TCR beta chains appeared HLA-restricted, with HLA associations seemingly driven largely by CMV exposure. According to a later genetic analysis, donors in an Asian-associated ancestry cluster had fewer N-insertions in productive TCRs than the approximately 710-donor mean.

Inclusive of the bounding cysteine and phenylalanine, the CDR3 is 16 residues long. The kept DNA is CDR3 alone, 48 bases in frame from the first base. Relative to germline, V is missing 4 bases and J is missing 1 base, with 8 bases of the junction outside any gene match. CDR1 and CDR2 were assigned from the germline V gene as SGHRS and YFSETQ. Source material: PBMCs. In this chain, TRBV5-1 is recombined with TRBJ1-3, and TRBD1 aligns with 7 junction nucleotides. This clonotype was obtained from a man aged 30 to 45 in good health and CMV-seropositive. In nucleotide form, the sequence is TGCGCCAGCAGCCGATACCAACAGGGGTCTGGAAACACCATATATTTT. Translated, it reads CASSRYQQGSGNTIYF.